Sequencing of this TCR beta chain was carried out in a study of graft-versus-host responses after intestinal transplantation. The study, taken as a whole, reports: The marrow of recipients harbored GvH clones, and ileum or blood showed some of them first.

The table came from immunoSEQ multiplex PCR; TCRdb's copy has only in-frame clones and leaves some out. Among roughly 40,000 clones listed, 85% to 95% were seen once. Germline loops: CDR1 ENHRY, CDR2 SYGVKD. The CDR3 has 12 residues. V trimming: 8 bases; J trimming: 6 bases; junction bases outside the gene matches: 7. With regard to this clone: Its antigen is not known.

This clonotype was sampled from a human patient who received an intestinal transplant, so some T cells may come from the graft donor. This specimen was PBMCs, taken 700 to 750 days after intestinal transplantation. V gene TRBV10-3 combines with J gene TRBJ2-7, with TRBD1 matching 7 bases. DNA of the CDR3: TGTGCCATCTCCGGGACAGTGTTCGAGCAGTACTTC. It encodes CAISGTVFEQYF.